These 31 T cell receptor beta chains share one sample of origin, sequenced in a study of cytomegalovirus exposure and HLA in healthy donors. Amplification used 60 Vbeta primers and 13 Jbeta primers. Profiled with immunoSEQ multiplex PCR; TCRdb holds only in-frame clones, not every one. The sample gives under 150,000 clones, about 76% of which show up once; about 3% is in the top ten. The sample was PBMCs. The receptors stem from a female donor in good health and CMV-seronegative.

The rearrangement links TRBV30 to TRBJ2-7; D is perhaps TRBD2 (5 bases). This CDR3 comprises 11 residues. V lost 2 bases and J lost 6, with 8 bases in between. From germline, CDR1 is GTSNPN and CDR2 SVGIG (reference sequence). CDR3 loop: CAWSSGGEQYF. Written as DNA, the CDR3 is TGTGCCTGGAGTAGTGGAGGCGAGCAGTACTTC.

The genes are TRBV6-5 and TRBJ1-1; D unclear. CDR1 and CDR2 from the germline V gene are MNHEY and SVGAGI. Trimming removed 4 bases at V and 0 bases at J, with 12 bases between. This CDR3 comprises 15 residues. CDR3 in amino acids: CASSWGGNMNTEAFF. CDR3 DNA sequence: TGTGCCAGCAGTTGGGGAGGGAACATGAACACTGAAGCTTTCTTT.

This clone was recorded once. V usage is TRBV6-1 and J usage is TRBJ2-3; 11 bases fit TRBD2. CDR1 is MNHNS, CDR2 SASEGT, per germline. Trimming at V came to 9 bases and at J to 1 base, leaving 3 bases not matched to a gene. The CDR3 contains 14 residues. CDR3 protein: CASLSGGGTDTQYF. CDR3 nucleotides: TGTGCCAGTCTTAGCGGGGGGGGCACAGATACGCAGTATTTT.

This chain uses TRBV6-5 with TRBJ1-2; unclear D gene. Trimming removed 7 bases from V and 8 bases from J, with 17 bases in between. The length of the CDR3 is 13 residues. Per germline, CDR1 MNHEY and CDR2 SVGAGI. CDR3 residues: CASTPRGIGGYTF. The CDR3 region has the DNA TGTGCCAGCACCCCCCGAGGAATCGGAGGCTACACCTTC.

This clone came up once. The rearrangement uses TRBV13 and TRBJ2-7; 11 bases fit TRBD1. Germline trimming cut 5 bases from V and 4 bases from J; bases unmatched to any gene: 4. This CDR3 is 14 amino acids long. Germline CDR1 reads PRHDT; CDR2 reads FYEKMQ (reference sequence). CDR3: CASSLGQGAYEQYF. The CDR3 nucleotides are TGTGCCAGCAGCCTCGGACAGGGGGCTTACGAGCAGTACTTC.

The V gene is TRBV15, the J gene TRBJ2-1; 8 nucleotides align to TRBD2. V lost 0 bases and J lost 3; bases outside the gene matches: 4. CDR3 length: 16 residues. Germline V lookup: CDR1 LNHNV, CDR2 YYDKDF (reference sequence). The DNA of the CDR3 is TGTGCCACCAGCAGAGAGTTAAGCGGGAGCTACAATGAGCAGTTCTTC. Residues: CATSRELSGSYNEQFF.

In DNA, the CDR3 is TGTGCCAGCAGTGGACAGGGCTACCTGAGGGGAGGCTACACCTTC. This encodes CASSGQGYLRGGYTF. The V call is TRBV27, the J call TRBJ1-2; TRBD1 agrees at 8 bases. CDR1 is MNHEY, CDR2 SMNVEV, per germline (reference sequence). There are 15 residues in the CDR3. Trimming took 5 bases from V and 8 from J; bases not matched to a gene: 13.

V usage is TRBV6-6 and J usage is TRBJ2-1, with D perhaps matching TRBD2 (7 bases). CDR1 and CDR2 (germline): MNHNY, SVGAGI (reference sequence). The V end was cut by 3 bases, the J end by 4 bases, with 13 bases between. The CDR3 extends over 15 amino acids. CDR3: CASSYERGGYNEQFF. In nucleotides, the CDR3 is TGTGCCAGCAGTTATGAGAGGGGGGGTTACAATGAGCAGTTCTTC.

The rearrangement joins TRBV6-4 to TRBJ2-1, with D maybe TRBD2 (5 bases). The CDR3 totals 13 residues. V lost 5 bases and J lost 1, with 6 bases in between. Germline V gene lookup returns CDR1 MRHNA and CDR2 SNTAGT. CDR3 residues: CASSSGSYNEQFF. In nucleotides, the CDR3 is TGTGCCAGCAGTTCGGGATCCTACAATGAGCAGTTCTTC.

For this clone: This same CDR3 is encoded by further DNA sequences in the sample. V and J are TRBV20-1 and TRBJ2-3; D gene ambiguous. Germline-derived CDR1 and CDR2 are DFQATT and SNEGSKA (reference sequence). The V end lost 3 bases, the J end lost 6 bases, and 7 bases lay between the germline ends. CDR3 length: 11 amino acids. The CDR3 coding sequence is TGCAGTGCTAGCCCCCTGGATACGCAGTATTTT. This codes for CSASPLDTQYF.

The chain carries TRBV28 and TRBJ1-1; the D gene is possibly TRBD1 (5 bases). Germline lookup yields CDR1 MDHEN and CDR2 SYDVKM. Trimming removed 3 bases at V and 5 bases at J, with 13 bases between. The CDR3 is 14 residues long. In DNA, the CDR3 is TGTGCCAGCAGTTTGCCCGGGGGTCGGACTGAAGCTTTCTTT. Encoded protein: CASSLPGGRTEAFF.

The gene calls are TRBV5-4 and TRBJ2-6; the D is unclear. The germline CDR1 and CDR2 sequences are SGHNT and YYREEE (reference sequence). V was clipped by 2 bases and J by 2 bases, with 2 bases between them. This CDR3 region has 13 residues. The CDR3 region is CASSFAGANVLTF. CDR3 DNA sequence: TGTGCCAGCAGCTTCGCTGGGGCCAACGTCCTGACTTTC.

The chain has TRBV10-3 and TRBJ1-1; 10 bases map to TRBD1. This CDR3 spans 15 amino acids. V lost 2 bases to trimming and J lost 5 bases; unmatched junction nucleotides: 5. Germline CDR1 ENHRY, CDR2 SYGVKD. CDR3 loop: CAISEGDRGRTEAFF. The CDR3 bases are TGTGCCATCAGTGAGGGGGACAGGGGCCGAACTGAAGCTTTCTTT.

CDR3 region: CASSLASRAQHF. The CDR3 DNA sequence: TGTGCCAGCAGCTTAGCTTCGCGGGCCCAGCATTTT. The chain is built from TRBV7-9 and TRBJ1-5; D gene unclear. The CDR3 has 12 residues. The germline V gene encodes CDR1 SEHNR and CDR2 FQNEAQ (reference sequence). V lost 0 bases and J 11 bases, leaving 8 bases between the germline ends. Drawing the rest from reference TRBV7-9 and TRBJ1-5, the complete variable domain is DTGVSQNPRHKITKRGQNVTFRCDPISEHNRLYWYRQTLGQGPEFLTYFQNEAQLEKSRLLSDRFSAERPKGSFSTLEIQRTEQGDSAMYLCASSLASRAQHFGDGTRLSIL.

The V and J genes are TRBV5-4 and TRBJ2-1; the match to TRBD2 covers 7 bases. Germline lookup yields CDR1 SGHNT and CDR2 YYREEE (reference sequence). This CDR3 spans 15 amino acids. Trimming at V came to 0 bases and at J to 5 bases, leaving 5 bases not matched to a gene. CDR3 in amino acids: CASSLGLAGNNEQFF. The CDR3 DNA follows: TGTGCCAGCAGCTTGGGACTAGCTGGGAACAATGAGCAGTTCTTC.

For the CDR3, the DNA is TGCGCCAGCAGCTTGATAGGGGCCACCTACGAGCAGTACTTC. It is translated as CASSLIGATYEQYF. The chain couples TRBV5-1 to TRBJ2-7; D perhaps matches TRBD1 (5 bases). This CDR3 contains 14 residues. Deletions cut 1 base from V and 2 bases from J, with 10 bases between. CDR1 SGHRS and CDR2 YFSETQ come from the germline V gene.

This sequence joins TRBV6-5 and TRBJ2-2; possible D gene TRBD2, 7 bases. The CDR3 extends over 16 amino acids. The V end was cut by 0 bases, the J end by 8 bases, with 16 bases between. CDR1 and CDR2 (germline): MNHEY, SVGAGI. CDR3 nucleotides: TGTGCCAGCAGTTACTCGAGGACTAGGGGGACGGGGGAGCTGTTTTTT. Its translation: CASSYSRTRGTGELFF.

The CDR3 reads CASSEAGSTYNSPLHF. As DNA, the CDR3 is TGTGCCAGCAGTGAGGCTGGGAGCACCTATAATTCACCCCTCCACTTT. This chain joins TRBV25-1 and TRBJ1-6, with D unresolved. CDR1 and CDR2 from the germline V gene are MGHDK and SYGVNS. The CDR3 totals 16 residues. Trimming took 3 bases from V and 2 from J, leaving 11 bases between them.

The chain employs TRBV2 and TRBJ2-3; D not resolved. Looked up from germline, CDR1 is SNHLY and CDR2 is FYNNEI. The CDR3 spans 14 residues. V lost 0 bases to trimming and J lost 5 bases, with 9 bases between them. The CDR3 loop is CASSEAEDGDTQYF. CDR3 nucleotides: TGTGCCAGCAGTGAAGCTGAGGATGGAGATACGCAGTATTTT.

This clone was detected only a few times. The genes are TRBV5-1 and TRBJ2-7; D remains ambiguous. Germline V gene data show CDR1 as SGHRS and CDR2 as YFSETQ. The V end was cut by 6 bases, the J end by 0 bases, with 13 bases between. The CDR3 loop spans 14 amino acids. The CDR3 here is CASNLIPGSYEQYF. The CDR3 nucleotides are TGCGCCAGCAACCTCATACCCGGCTCCTACGAGCAGTACTTC.

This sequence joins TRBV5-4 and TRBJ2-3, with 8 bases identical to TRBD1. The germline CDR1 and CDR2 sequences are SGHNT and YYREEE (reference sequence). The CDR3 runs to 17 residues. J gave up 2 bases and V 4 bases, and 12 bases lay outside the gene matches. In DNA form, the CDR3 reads TGTGCCAGCAGCCCTCCCGGCCAGGGGGCCTACACAGATACGCAGTATTTT. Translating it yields CASSPPGQGAYTDTQYF.

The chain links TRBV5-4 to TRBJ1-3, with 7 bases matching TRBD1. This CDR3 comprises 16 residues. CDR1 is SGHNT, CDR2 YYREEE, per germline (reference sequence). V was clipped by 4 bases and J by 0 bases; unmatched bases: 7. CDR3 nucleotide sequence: TGTGCCAGCAGCGCTCGACAGGGTAGCTCTGGAAACACCATATATTTT. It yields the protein CASSARQGSSGNTIYF.

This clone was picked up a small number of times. The CDR3 DNA reads TGTGCCAGCAGGCCCGGGACAGGGGATGAAAAACTGTTTTTT. Translation gives CASRPGTGDEKLFF. The rearrangement links TRBV2 to TRBJ1-4, with 10 nucleotides matching TRBD1. The length of the CDR3 is 14 residues. J gave up 6 bases and V 6 bases, and 4 bases lay outside the gene matches. CDR1 SNHLY and CDR2 FYNNEI come from the germline V gene.

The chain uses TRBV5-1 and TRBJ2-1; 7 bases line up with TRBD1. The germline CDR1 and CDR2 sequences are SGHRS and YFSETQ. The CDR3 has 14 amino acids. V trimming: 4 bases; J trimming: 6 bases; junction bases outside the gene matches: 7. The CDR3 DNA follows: TGCGCCAGCAGCCTCGGACAGGACGGCAATGAGCAGTTCTTC. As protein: CASSLGQDGNEQFF.

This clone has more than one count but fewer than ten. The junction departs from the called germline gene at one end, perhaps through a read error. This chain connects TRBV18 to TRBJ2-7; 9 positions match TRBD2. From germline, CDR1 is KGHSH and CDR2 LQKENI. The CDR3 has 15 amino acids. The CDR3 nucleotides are TGTGCCAGCTCCCCACTAGCGGGCGAGACCTACGAGCAGTACTTC. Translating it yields CASSPLAGETYEQYF.

Written as DNA, the CDR3 is TGTGCCTGGAGATATAACACCGGGGAGCTGTTTTTT. This encodes CAWRYNTGELFF. V is TRBV30 and J is TRBJ2-2; D is undetermined. The V gene lost 3 bases and the J gene lost 2 bases, with 4 bases spanning the gap. Germline CDR1 GTSNPN, CDR2 SVGIG (reference sequence). This CDR3 spans 12 amino acids.

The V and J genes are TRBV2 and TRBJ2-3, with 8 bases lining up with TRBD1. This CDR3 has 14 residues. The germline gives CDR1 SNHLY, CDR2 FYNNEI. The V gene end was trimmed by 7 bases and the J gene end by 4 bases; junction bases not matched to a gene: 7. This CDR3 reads CASKTGEDADTQYF. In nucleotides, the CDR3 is TGTGCCAGCAAGACAGGGGAAGACGCAGATACGCAGTATTTT.

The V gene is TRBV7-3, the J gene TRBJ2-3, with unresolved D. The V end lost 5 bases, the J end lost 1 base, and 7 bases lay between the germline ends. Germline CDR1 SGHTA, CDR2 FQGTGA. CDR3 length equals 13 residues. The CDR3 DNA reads TGTGCCAGCAGCCCGCCGGGCACAGATACGCAGTATTTT. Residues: CASSPPGTDTQYF.

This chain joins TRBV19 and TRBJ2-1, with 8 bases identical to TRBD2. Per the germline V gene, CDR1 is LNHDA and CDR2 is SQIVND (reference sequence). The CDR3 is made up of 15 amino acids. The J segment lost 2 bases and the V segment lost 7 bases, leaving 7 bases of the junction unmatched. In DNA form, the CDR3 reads TGTGCCAGTACCTTTAGCGGGACGACCTACAATGAGCAGTTCTTC. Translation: CASTFSGTTYNEQFF.

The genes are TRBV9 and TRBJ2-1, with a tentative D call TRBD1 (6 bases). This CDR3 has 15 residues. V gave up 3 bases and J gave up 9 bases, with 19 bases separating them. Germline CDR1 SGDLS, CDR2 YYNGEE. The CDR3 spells CASSGPGTLRGEQFF. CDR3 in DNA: TGTGCCAGCAGCGGCCCCGGGACACTTCGGGGTGAGCAGTTCTTC.

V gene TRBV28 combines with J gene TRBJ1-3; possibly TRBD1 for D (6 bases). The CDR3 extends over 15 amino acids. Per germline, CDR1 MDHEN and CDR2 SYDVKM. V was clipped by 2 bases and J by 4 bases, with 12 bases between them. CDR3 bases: TGTGCCAGCAGTTTAGGGGGGGCGCGGGGAAACACCATATATTTT. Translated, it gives CASSLGGARGNTIYF.